A selection of T cell receptor beta chains follows, all from one sample in a study of early T cells in non-severe SARS-CoV-2 infection. MiXCR, applied by TCRdb to the 5' RACE reads, yields one record per CDR3 protein. The sample holds about 99,000 distinct CDR3 sequences, around a sixth seen once. The sequenced material came from whole blood. The receptors originated from an adult who was a healthcare worker with PCR-confirmed SARS-CoV-2 infection or an uninfected control (not recorded which). CDR3s include the opening cysteine and the closing phenylalanine or tryptophan.

v_gene: TRBV11-2; j_gene: TRBJ2-1; CDR3aa: CASSLDTGTSYNEQFF
v_gene: TRBV5-1; j_gene: TRBJ1-4; CDR3aa: CASSSGTSGLFF
v_gene: TRBV28; j_gene: TRBJ1-2; CDR3aa: CASSESWDEANYGYTF
v_gene: TRBV3-1; j_gene: TRBJ2-1; CDR3aa: CASSQEWAYNEQFF
v_gene: TRBV12-3/TRBV12-4; j_gene: TRBJ2-3; CDR3aa: CASSFGSSGKGDTQYF
v_gene: TRBV6-1; j_gene: TRBJ1-2; CDR3aa: CASSSDLNYGYTF
v_gene: TRBV12-3/TRBV12-4; j_gene: TRBJ1-2; CDR3aa: CASSLIQGLNYGYTF
v_gene: TRBV20-1; j_gene: TRBJ2-5; CDR3aa: CSAPPPGLETQYF
v_gene: TRBV11-2; j_gene: TRBJ1-1; CDR3aa: CASSQGFRAEAFF
v_gene: TRBV11-3; j_gene: TRBJ2-3; CDR3aa: CASSLQRARSDTQYF
v_gene: TRBV29-1; j_gene: TRBJ2-1; CDR3aa: CSGRDYQQDEQFF
v_gene: TRBV28; j_gene: TRBJ2-7; CDR3aa: CASSRIQGMEYEQYF
v_gene: TRBV20-1; j_gene: TRBJ1-3; CDR3aa: CSARGQSPSGNTIYF
v_gene: TRBV27; j_gene: TRBJ1-2; CDR3aa: CASSSSRGSPRDYGYTF